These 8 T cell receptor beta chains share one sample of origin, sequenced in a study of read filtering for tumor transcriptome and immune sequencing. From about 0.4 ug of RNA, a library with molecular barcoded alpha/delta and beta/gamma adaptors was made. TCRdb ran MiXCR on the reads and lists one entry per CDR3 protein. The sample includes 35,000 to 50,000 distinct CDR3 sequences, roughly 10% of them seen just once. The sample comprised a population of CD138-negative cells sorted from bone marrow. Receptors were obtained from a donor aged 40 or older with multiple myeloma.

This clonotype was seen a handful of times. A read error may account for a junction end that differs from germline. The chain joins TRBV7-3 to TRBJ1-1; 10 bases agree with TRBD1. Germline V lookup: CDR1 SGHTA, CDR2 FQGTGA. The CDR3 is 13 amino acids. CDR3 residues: CASSSGQGVSVVF. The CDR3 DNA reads TGTGCCAGCAGCTCCGGACAGGGGGTAAGTGTAGTCTTT.

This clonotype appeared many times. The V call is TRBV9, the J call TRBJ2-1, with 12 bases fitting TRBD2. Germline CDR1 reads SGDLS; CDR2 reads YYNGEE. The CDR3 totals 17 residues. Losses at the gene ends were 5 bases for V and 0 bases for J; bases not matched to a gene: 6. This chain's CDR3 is CASRASGGASSYNEQFF. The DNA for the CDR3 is TGTGCCAGCAGAGCTAGCGGGGGGGCCAGCTCCTACAATGAGCAGTTCTTC.

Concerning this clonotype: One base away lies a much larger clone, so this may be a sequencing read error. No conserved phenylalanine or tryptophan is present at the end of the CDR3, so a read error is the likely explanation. CDR3 protein: CASRDGGVTDTQYS. The DNA of the CDR3 is TGCGCCAGCAGGGACGGGGGTGTTACAGATACGCAGTATTCT. The V gene is TRBV5-1, the J gene TRBJ2-3; possible D gene TRBD2, 6 bases. Per the germline V gene, CDR1 is SGHRS and CDR2 is YFSETQ. The V gene lost 5 bases and the J gene lost 3 bases, with 13 bases spanning the gap. The CDR3 spans 14 residues.

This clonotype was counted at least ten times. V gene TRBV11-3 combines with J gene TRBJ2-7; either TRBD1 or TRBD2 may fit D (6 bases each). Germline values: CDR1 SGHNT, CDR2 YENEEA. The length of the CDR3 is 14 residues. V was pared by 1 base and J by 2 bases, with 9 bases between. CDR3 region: CASSLAGAAYEQYF. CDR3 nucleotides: TGTGCCAGCAGCTTAGCGGGGGCCGCCTACGAGCAGTACTTC.

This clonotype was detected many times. CDR3 bases: TGCGCCAGCAGCTTACAGGCTGGGATTGACAATGAGCAGTTCTTC. It is translated as CASSLQAGIDNEQFF. This chain connects TRBV5-1 to TRBJ2-1; a weak D match, TRBD1 (5 bases). V was pared by 2 bases and J by 5 bases, with 14 bases between. CDR3 length: 15 residues. Germline V CDR1 and CDR2: SGHRS, YFSETQ.

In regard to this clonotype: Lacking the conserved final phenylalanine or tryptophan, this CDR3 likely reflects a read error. The CDR3 spells CAGGRLDNSPLHS. Written as DNA, the CDR3 is TGTGCCGGGGGAAGGCTGGATAATTCACCCCTCCACTCT. This rearrangement joins TRBV30 to TRBJ1-6; possibly TRBD1 for D (5 bases). The CDR3 is 13 residues long. In germline, CDR1 is GTSNPN, CDR2 SVGIG (reference sequence). V shed 8 bases and J shed 5 bases, with 13 bases lying between them.

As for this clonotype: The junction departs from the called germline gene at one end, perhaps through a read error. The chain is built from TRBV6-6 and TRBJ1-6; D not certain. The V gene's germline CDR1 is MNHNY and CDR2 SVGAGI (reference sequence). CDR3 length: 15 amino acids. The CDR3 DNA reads TGTGCCAGCAGTCGACCGACAAACTATAATTCGCCCCTCCACTTT. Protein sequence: CASSRPTNYNSPLHF.

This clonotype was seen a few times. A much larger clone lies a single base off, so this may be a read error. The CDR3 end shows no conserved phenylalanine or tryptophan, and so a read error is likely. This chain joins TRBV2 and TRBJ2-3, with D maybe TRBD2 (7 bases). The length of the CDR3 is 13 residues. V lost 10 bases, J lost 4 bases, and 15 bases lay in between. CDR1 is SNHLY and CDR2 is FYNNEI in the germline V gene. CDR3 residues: CATSREGADTQYS. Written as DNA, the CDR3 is TGTGCCACTTCAAGGGAGGGGGCAGATACGCAGTATTCT.